Listed below are T cell receptor beta chains from one sample, sequenced in a study of blood T cell repertoires in COVID-19. Method: immunoSEQ multiplex PCR; TCRdb's copy keeps in-frame clones and lacks some. The sample consists of about 250,000 clones, 84% of them appearing once. The sequencing sample was made of peripheral blood. These receptor sequences come from a man between 50 and 59 years old with active or convalescent COVID-19. CDR3s include the opening cysteine and the closing phenylalanine or tryptophan. Fields, in order: V gene, CDR3 length, J gene, D gene, clone size, CDR3 protein, CDR3 DNA. A D gene is named only where the DNA matches it firmly. A clone size is listed for some rows: how often the clone was seen (once, few, many), or a class if it is expanded.

v_call: TRBV12-5
cdr3_length: 15
j_call: TRBJ2-1
d_call: -
clone_size: -
cdr3_aa: CASGPTRSSYNEQFF
cdr3_nt: TGTGCTAGTGGCCCTACTAGGAGCTCCTACAATGAGCAGTTCTTC

v_call: TRBV4-1
cdr3_length: 19
j_call: TRBJ2-3
d_call: TRBD2
clone_size: few
cdr3_aa: CASSQPPGLAGGDTDTQYF
cdr3_nt: TGCGCCAGCAGCCAACCCCCGGGCTTGGCGGGGGGGGACACAGATACGCAGTATTTT

v_call: TRBV9
cdr3_length: 17
j_call: TRBJ2-3
d_call: TRBD2
clone_size: -
cdr3_aa: CASSASQGAGDTDTQYF
cdr3_nt: TGTGCCAGCAGCGCGTCCCAGGGAGCGGGGGACACAGATACGCAGTATTTT

v_call: TRBV13
cdr3_length: 16
j_call: TRBJ1-2
d_call: TRBD1
clone_size: -
cdr3_aa: CASSPGQGYLRYGYTF
cdr3_nt: TGTGCCAGCAGCCCGGGACAGGGTTACCTTAGGTATGGCTACACCTTC

v_call: TRBV5-4
cdr3_length: 15
j_call: TRBJ1-1
d_call: TRBD1
clone_size: -
cdr3_aa: CASKVGRQGGTEAFF
cdr3_nt: TGTGCCAGCAAGGTCGGGCGTCAGGGGGGTACTGAAGCTTTCTTT

v_call: TRBV15
cdr3_length: 15
j_call: TRBJ1-5
d_call: -
clone_size: -
cdr3_aa: CATSTPWGRNQPQHF
cdr3_nt: TGTGCCACCAGCACCCCCTGGGGGCGGAATCAGCCCCAGCATTTT

v_call: TRBV6-2/TRBV6-3
cdr3_length: 16
j_call: TRBJ2-2
d_call: TRBD1
clone_size: -
cdr3_aa: CASSYETGAPTGELFF
cdr3_nt: TGTGCCAGCAGTTACGAGACAGGGGCCCCCACCGGGGAGCTGTTTTTT

v_call: TRBV4-3
cdr3_length: 15
j_call: TRBJ2-1
d_call: TRBD2
clone_size: -
cdr3_aa: CASSPAGGSYNEQFF
cdr3_nt: TGCGCCAGCAGCCCCGCGGGGGGCTCCTACAATGAGCAGTTCTTC

v_call: TRBV5-4
cdr3_length: 14
j_call: TRBJ1-4
d_call: TRBD1
clone_size: -
cdr3_aa: CASSPQGAGEKLFF
cdr3_nt: TGTGCCAGCAGCCCGCAGGGGGCAGGTGAAAAACTGTTTTTT

v_call: TRBV7-6
cdr3_length: 17
j_call: TRBJ2-3
d_call: TRBD1
clone_size: -
cdr3_aa: CASSSRTGGKGADTQYF
cdr3_nt: TGTGCCAGCAGCTCCCGGACAGGGGGCAAGGGGGCAGATACGCAGTATTTT

v_call: TRBV10-3
cdr3_length: 15
j_call: TRBJ2-5
d_call: TRBD1
clone_size: -
cdr3_aa: CAISYGQDSQETQYF
cdr3_nt: TGTGCCATCAGTTATGGACAGGACAGCCAAGAGACCCAGTACTTC

v_call: TRBV7-9
cdr3_length: 15
j_call: TRBJ2-5
d_call: -
clone_size: -
cdr3_aa: CASSFGGPILETQYF
cdr3_nt: TGTGCCAGCAGCTTCGGGGGTCCCATTCTCGAGACCCAGTACTTC

v_call: TRBV28
cdr3_length: 15
j_call: TRBJ1-6
d_call: TRBD1
clone_size: few
cdr3_aa: CASSFQGQGNSPLHF
cdr3_nt: TGTGCCAGCAGTTTTCAAGGACAGGGAAATTCACCCCTCCACTTT

v_call: TRBV29-1
cdr3_length: 15
j_call: TRBJ2-7
d_call: -
clone_size: -
cdr3_aa: CSVEQGSFPAYEQYF
cdr3_nt: TGCAGCGTTGAACAGGGGTCCTTCCCTGCCTACGAGCAGTACTTC

v_call: TRBV7-3
cdr3_length: 15
j_call: TRBJ2-1
d_call: TRBD1
clone_size: -
cdr3_aa: CASSPGTGIRNEQFF
cdr3_nt: TGTGCCAGCAGCCCCGGGACAGGGATACGCAATGAGCAGTTCTTC

v_call: TRBV27
cdr3_length: 13
j_call: TRBJ1-6
d_call: -
clone_size: -
cdr3_aa: CASSAYRDSPLHF
cdr3_nt: TGTGCCAGCAGTGCATACAGGGACTCACCCCTCCACTTT

v_call: TRBV9
cdr3_length: 16
j_call: TRBJ2-1
d_call: TRBD2
clone_size: -
cdr3_aa: CASSGGLAVTYNEQFF
cdr3_nt: TGTGCCAGCAGCGGTGGACTAGCGGTAACCTACAATGAGCAGTTCTTC

v_call: TRBV5-1
cdr3_length: 15
j_call: TRBJ2-7
d_call: -
clone_size: few
cdr3_aa: CASSLAGPPLREQYF
cdr3_nt: TGCGCCAGCAGCTTGGCAGGGCCCCCCCTCCGCGAGCAGTACTTC

v_call: TRBV11-2
cdr3_length: 15
j_call: TRBJ2-3
d_call: TRBD2
clone_size: -
cdr3_aa: CASSLNSGGTDTQYF
cdr3_nt: TGTGCCAGCAGCTTAAACAGCGGGGGCACAGATACGCAGTATTTT

v_call: TRBV7-3
cdr3_length: 17
j_call: TRBJ2-7
d_call: -
clone_size: few
cdr3_aa: CASSTGPEGHRSYEQYF
cdr3_nt: TGTGCCAGCAGCACGGGGCCGGAGGGCCATCGCTCCTACGAGCAGTACTTC

v_call: TRBV7-9
cdr3_length: 13
j_call: TRBJ2-5
d_call: -
clone_size: -
cdr3_aa: CASSLGALETQYF
cdr3_nt: TGTGCCAGCAGCTTGGGCGCACTAGAGACCCAGTACTTC